These 26 T cell receptor beta chains were all obtained from the same sample, sequenced in a study of T cell responses to AZD1222 COVID-19 vaccine. This table comes from immunoSEQ multiplex PCR, and its TCRdb copy is limited to in-frame clones, with some not included. The top ten clones hold 3.5% to 4% of a sample with about 160,000 clones, 90% to 95% of them seen once. Source: peripheral blood, taken 28 days after the second AZD1222 dose. All receptors come from an adult who received the AZD1222 COVID-19 vaccine.

This clone has a single count. This chain links TRBV6-6 with TRBJ1-3, with 7 bases lining up with TRBD1. The ends lost 7 bases at V and 4 bases at J; junction bases unmatched: 7. The germline V gene has CDR1 MNHNY and CDR2 SVGAGI (reference sequence). The CDR3 is 14 residues long. CDR3: CASNLDRAGNTIYF. CDR3 nucleotide sequence: TGTGCCAGCAACTTAGACAGGGCGGGAAACACCATATATTTT.

The rearrangement uses TRBV14 and TRBJ2-3; 11 nucleotides agree with TRBD2. Germline assignment: CDR1 SGHDN and CDR2 FVKESK. The CDR3 runs 15 residues. J gave up 7 bases and V 6 bases, and 9 bases lay outside the gene matches. This CDR3 is CASRAGLAGTHTQYF. The DNA of the CDR3 is TGTGCCAGCAGGGCAGGACTAGCGGGTACCCATACGCAGTATTTT.

This chain connects TRBV10-3 to TRBJ2-3; 10 bases match TRBD2. Losses at the gene ends were 6 bases for V and 1 base for J; bases not matched to a gene: 4. Germline V lookup: CDR1 ENHRY, CDR2 SYGVKD. The CDR3 has 15 amino acids. The CDR3 region has the DNA TGTGCCATCAGACTTACTAGCGGGGGCACAGATACGCAGTATTTT. Amino acid sequence: CAIRLTSGGTDTQYF.

The chain links TRBV6-2 or TRBV6-3 to TRBJ2-1; 14 bases match TRBD2. V dropped 4 bases and J dropped 1; count of bases not matched to a gene: 12. The V gene's germline CDR1 is MNHEY and CDR2 SVGEGT. This CDR3 spans 20 amino acids. Here the CDR3 reads CASSSDLGLAGARSYNEQFF. CDR3 DNA sequence: TGTGCCAGCAGTTCCGACCTGGGACTAGCGGGGGCTAGGTCCTACAATGAGCAGTTCTTC.

The CDR3 here is CASRAGGHGYTF. The CDR3, as DNA: TGTGCCAGCAGGGCGGGGGGGCATGGCTACACCTTC. The chain links TRBV27 to TRBJ1-2; possible D gene TRBD1, 6 bases. This CDR3 has 12 amino acids. The V end was cut by 6 bases, the J end by 6 bases, with 11 bases between. Germline V CDR1 and CDR2: MNHEY, SMNVEV (reference sequence).

The rearrangement links TRBV30 to TRBJ1-5; D unclear. From germline, CDR1 is GTSNPN and CDR2 SVGIG (reference sequence). The germline V and J ends were trimmed by 0 bases and 3 bases, with 9 bases remaining between them. This CDR3 has 14 amino acids. CDR3 region: CAWSVRAYNQPQHF. The CDR3 DNA is TGTGCCTGGAGTGTACGCGCTTACAATCAGCCCCAGCATTTT.

The chain combines TRBV6-5 with TRBJ1-2; weak D call: TRBD1 (5 bases). V lost 2 bases and J lost 7, with 11 bases in between. Germline CDR1 reads MNHEY; CDR2 reads SVGAGI. The CDR3 has 13 residues. CDR3 amino acids: CASSYRGRGGYTF. The CDR3 nucleotides are TGTGCCAGCAGTTACCGGGGGAGGGGTGGCTACACCTTC.

This clone has only one observation. The rearrangement joins TRBV9 to TRBJ2-2; D assignment may be TRBD1 or TRBD2 (5 bases each). The CDR3 sequence is 16 residues long. V was pared by 4 bases and J by 1 base, with 14 bases between. Looked up from germline, CDR1 is SGDLS and CDR2 is YYNGEE. In DNA, the CDR3 is TGTGCCAGCAGCACCTTCGGGACGGGGAACACCGGGGAGCTGTTTTTT. It codes for CASSTFGTGNTGELFF.

The V call is TRBV6-1, the J call TRBJ2-5, with D possibly TRBD1 on 5 matching bases. V lost 2 bases and J lost 5, with 15 bases in between. The CDR3 is made up of 15 amino acids. Germline V gives CDR1 MNHNS, CDR2 SASEGT. The CDR3 protein is CASSEQRSPGETQYF. DNA for the CDR3: TGTGCCAGCAGTGAACAGAGGTCGCCAGGGGAGACCCAGTACTTC.

The chain combines TRBV19 with TRBJ1-3, with D perhaps TRBD1 (5 bases). Trimming removed 6 bases from V and 1 base from J, with 13 bases in between. Germline CDR1 and CDR2: LNHDA and SQIVND (reference sequence). This CDR3 comprises 15 residues. The CDR3 DNA is TGTGCCAGTAGCCCCGGACGGGGGTCTGGAAACACCATATATTTT. Translation gives CASSPGRGSGNTIYF.

The chain combines TRBV9 with TRBJ1-1; TRBD1 might be the D (6 bases). V lost 7 bases to trimming and J lost 4 bases, with 14 bases between them. Per germline, CDR1 SGDLS and CDR2 YYNGEE. The CDR3 is 13 residues long. In DNA, the CDR3 is TGTGCCAGCCGGGGGCAGGGGAGCACTGAAGCTTTCTTT. Translation gives CASRGQGSTEAFF.

This chain uses TRBV5-6 with TRBJ2-2, with unresolved D. Per germline, CDR1 SGHDT and CDR2 YYEEEE. Trimming took off 4 bases at V and 4 bases at J, with 17 bases between the two ends. This CDR3 is built from 16 residues. The CDR3 region is CASSMGPGPSTGELFF. CDR3 DNA: TGTGCCAGCAGCATGGGCCCGGGTCCCTCCACCGGGGAGCTGTTTTTT.

The chain joins TRBV7-9 to TRBJ1-2; no clear D gene. The CDR3 has 12 amino acids. The V and J ends lost 4 bases and 3 bases respectively, with 6 bases between them. The germline V gene encodes CDR1 SEHNR and CDR2 FQNEAQ (reference sequence). The CDR3 reads CASSSADYGYTF. CDR3 DNA sequence: TGTGCCAGCAGCTCCGCAGACTATGGCTACACCTTC.

The chain combines TRBV10-3 with TRBJ1-2, with 8 positions matching TRBD1. Germline values: CDR1 ENHRY, CDR2 SYGVKD. The trim removed 7 bases at V and 0 bases at J, leaving 7 bases unmatched. This CDR3 spans 15 amino acids. The CDR3 here is CAITADRGPNYGYTF. The CDR3 coding sequence is TGTGCCATCACCGCCGACAGGGGTCCTAACTATGGCTACACCTTC.

The chain recombines TRBV5-6 with TRBJ1-5, with D perhaps TRBD1 (5 bases). V dropped 0 bases and J dropped 7 bases, with 14 bases sitting between them. The CDR3 length is 15 residues. Germline lookup yields CDR1 SGHDT and CDR2 YYEEEE. CDR3 loop: CASSLAPRDGQPQHF. In DNA form, the CDR3 reads TGTGCCAGCAGCTTGGCTCCCAGGGATGGCCAGCCCCAGCATTTT.

Here the CDR3 DNA reads TGTGCCAGCAGCCTCACCGGGGGCGGGATTCTGAACACTGAAGCTTTCTTT. It is translated as CASSLTGGGILNTEAFF. The chain employs TRBV7-2 and TRBJ1-1, with a possible D match to TRBD1 (6 bases). The germline CDR1 and CDR2 sequences are SGHTA and FQGNSA. This CDR3 is built from 17 residues. V was pared by 5 bases and J by 0 bases, with 19 bases between.

The rearrangement joins TRBV15 to TRBJ1-3, with D possibly TRBD1 on 5 matching bases. With 3 bases removed from V and 0 bases from J, the gap between germline ends came to 12 bases. Germline lookup yields CDR1 LNHNV and CDR2 YYDKDF (reference sequence). The CDR3 length is 16 residues. CDR3 amino acids: CATSSGQGASGNTIYF. The CDR3 DNA follows: TGTGCCACCAGCAGTGGTCAGGGTGCCTCTGGAAACACCATATATTTT. The full variable domain, its missing parts supplied by reference TRBV15 and TRBJ1-3, is DAMVIQNPRYQVTQFGKPVTLSCSQTLNHNVMYWYQQKSSQAPKLLFHYYDKDFNNEADTPDNFQSRRPNTSFCFLDIRSPGLGDTAMYLCATSSGQGASGNTIYFGEGSWLTVV.

This sequence joins TRBV3-1 (or the pseudogene TRBV3-2) and TRBJ1-4, with TRBD1 as a possible D gene (6 bases). Trimming took 1 base from V and 5 from J, leaving 14 bases between them. The CDR3 extends over 16 amino acids. Germline CDR1 is LGHDT and CDR2 is YNNKEL (reference sequence). This chain's CDR3 is CASSQGGAGENEKLFF. Written as DNA, the CDR3 is TGTGCCAGCAGCCAAGGGGGGGCAGGGGAGAATGAAAAACTGTTTTTT.

Turning to this clone: The sample holds other DNA sequences that translate to the same CDR3. CDR3 nucleotides: TGTGCCAGCAGCCCGGGACAGGGCGTCTACGAGCAGTACTTC. This encodes CASSPGQGVYEQYF. The rearrangement joins TRBV6-5 to TRBJ2-7; 9 bases agree with TRBD1. In germline, CDR1 is MNHEY, CDR2 SVGAGI. The CDR3 is 14 amino acids. The V segment lost 6 bases and the J segment 3 bases; nucleotides outside the gene matches: 6.

The chain carries TRBV9 and TRBJ1-6, with 9 bases fitting TRBD1. Germline CDR1 reads SGDLS; CDR2 reads YYNGEE. The V segment lost 3 bases and the J segment 13 bases; nucleotides outside the gene matches: 8. The CDR3 runs 14 residues. CDR3 loop: CASSGGTGRLPLHF. The DNA of the CDR3 is TGTGCCAGCAGCGGTGGGACAGGGAGGCTTCCCCTCCACTTT.

This chain links TRBV2 with TRBJ2-3; D not resolved. The CDR3 spans 12 residues. V gave up 7 bases and J gave up 2 bases, with 7 bases separating them. Germline V CDR1 and CDR2: SNHLY, FYNNEI. The CDR3 coding sequence is TGTGCCAGCAACCTACTCACAGATACGCAGTATTTT. Translation gives CASNLLTDTQYF.

This clone was detected only a few times. J is TRBJ1-4 and V is TRBV28, with D possibly matching TRBD1 (6 bases). V was shortened by 6 bases and J by 2 bases, with 10 bases between the two germline ends. The V gene's germline CDR1 is MDHEN and CDR2 SYDVKM. The CDR3 length is 14 residues. CDR3 DNA: TGTGCCAGCAGCCCGGACAGTACTAATGAAAAACTGTTTTTT. Its translation: CASSPDSTNEKLFF.

The rearrangement joins TRBV7-2 to TRBJ2-7; perhaps TRBD1 as D (6 bases). Germline assignment: CDR1 SGHTA and CDR2 FQGNSA. This CDR3 region has 15 residues. Trimming stripped 2 bases from V and 4 bases from J, with 15 bases between. CDR3 coding DNA: TGTGCCAGCAGCTTAAGTCCGGGACATGGGTACGAGCAGTACTTC. Translation: CASSLSPGHGYEQYF.

The genes are TRBV11-2 and TRBJ2-7; 10 bases match TRBD2. The V gene's germline CDR1 is SGHAT and CDR2 FQNNGV. The J segment lost 4 bases and the V segment lost 3 bases, leaving 6 bases of the junction unmatched. This CDR3 region has 15 residues. The CDR3 spells CASSFRAGGPYEQYF. The CDR3 DNA reads as TGTGCCAGCAGCTTCCGAGCGGGAGGGCCGTACGAGCAGTACTTC.

The chain links TRBV11-3 to TRBJ2-7; D is undetermined. The V gene's germline CDR1 is SGHNT and CDR2 YENEEA. The ends were cut back, 5 bases at V and 7 bases at J, with 18 bases in the middle. This CDR3 has 14 amino acids. The CDR3 spells CASSASRSPGEQYF. CDR3 nucleotide sequence: TGTGCCAGCAGCGCCAGCCGGAGCCCTGGGGAGCAGTACTTC.

The chain has TRBV7-9 and TRBJ1-1; D call uncertain. The CDR3 is 16 amino acids. Germline lookup yields CDR1 SEHNR and CDR2 FQNEAQ (reference sequence). V was shortened by 1 base and J by 1 base, with 13 bases between the two germline ends. The CDR3 protein is CASSLDNRFSNTEAFF. CDR3 nucleotide sequence: TGTGCCAGCAGCTTAGACAACAGATTCTCGAACACTGAAGCTTTCTTT.